The clone carrying this T cell receptor beta chain was recorded only once. This specimen comes from a study of blood T cell repertoires in COVID-19. In the authors' methods: Reference gene primer amplification gave estimated nucleated cell counts. Assay used: immunoSEQ multiplex PCR; TCRdb lists only in-frame clones, some missing. V and J calls and clone size come straight from that table; D and trimming were deduced from the DNA. The table lists over 55,000 clones, roughly 89% of them singletons, with more than 7% in the top ten. Trimming shortened V by 0 bases and J by 4 bases, and 11 bases separated the two germline ends. The CDR3 spans 14 residues. Germline CDR1 is SGDLS and CDR2 is YYNGEE.

The receptor comes from a human donor in a cohort sampled during active COVID-19. This chain links TRBV9 with TRBJ2-7, with D possibly being TRBD1 (6 bases). Sequencing was done on a sample of peripheral blood. The chain's CDR3 is CASSVGDRQYEQYF. DNA of the CDR3: TGTGCCAGCAGCGTAGGCGACAGGCAGTACGAGCAGTACTTC.